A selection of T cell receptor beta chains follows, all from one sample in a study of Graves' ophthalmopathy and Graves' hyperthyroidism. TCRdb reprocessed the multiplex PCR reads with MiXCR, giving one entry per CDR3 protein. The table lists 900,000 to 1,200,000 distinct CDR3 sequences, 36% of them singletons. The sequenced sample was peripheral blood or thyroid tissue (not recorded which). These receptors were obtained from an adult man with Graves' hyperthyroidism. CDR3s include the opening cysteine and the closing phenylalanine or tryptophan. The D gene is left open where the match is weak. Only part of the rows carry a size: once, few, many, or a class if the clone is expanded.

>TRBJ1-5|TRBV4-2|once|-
TGTGCCAGCAGCCAACCCGATTCTTTTCAGCCCCAGCATTTT
CASSQPDSFQPQHF
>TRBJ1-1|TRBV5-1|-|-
TGCGCCAGCAGCTTGTATCAATTGAACACTGAAGCTTTCTTT
CASSLYQLNTEAFF
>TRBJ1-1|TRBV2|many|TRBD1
TGTGCCAGCAGTGACAGGGGGTTGTTGAACACTGAAGCTTTCTTT
CASSDRGLLNTEAFF
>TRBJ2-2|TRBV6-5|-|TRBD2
TGTGCCAGCAGGCCTAGCGGGATAAACACCGGGGAGCTGTTTTTT
CASRPSGINTGELFF
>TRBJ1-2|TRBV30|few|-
TGTGCCGCCCTAACAGAAATCTATGGCTACACCTTC
CAALTEIYGYTF
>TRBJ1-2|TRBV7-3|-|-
TGTGCCAGCAGCAGGGAAGGGGGGGTCTACACCTTC
CASSREGGVYTF
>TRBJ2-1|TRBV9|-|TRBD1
TGTGCCAGCAGCGAGACCGGGACAGGGATCTATGAGCAGTTCTTC
CASSETGTGIYEQFF
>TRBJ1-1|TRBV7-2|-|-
TGTGCCAGCAGCGAGGGGCCTGCGACTGAAGCTTTCTTT
CASSEGPATEAFF
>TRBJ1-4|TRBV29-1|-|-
TGCAGCGTCTATACAGGAGGGGGTGAAAAACTGTTTTTT
CSVYTGGGEKLFF
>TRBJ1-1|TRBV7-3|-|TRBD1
TGTGCCAGCAGCGCCTTGGGACAGGGGGCCGCTTTCTTT
CASSALGQGAAFF
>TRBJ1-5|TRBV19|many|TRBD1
TGTGCCAGTAGTGCGGGACAGCTCGGTCAGCCCCAGCATTTT
CASSAGQLGQPQHF
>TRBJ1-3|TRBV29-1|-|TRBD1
TGCAGCGTTCGAGGGGGCGGAAACACCATATATTTT
CSVRGGGNTIYF
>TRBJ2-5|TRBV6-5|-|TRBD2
TGTGCCAGCAGTTACGAGGCGGGGAGGGGAGAGACCCAGTACTTC
CASSYEAGRGETQYF
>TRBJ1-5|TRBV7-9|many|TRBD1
TGTGCCAGCAGCCGGACAGGGGGCGTTAGCAATCAGCCCCAGCATTTT
CASSRTGGVSNQPQHF
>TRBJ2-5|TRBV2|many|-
TGTGCCAGCAGTGAAGGCGGGAAACAGACCCAGTACTTC
CASSEGGKQTQYF
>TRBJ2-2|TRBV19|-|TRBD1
TGTGCCAGTAGTAAATCCCCACAGGGGGCGCTCGGCACCGGGGAGCTGTTTTTT
CASSKSPQGALGTGELFF
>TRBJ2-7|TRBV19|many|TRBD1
TGTGCCAGTGGGCCGGGACAGGGGGCTTGGGAGCAGTACTTC
CASGPGQGAWEQYF
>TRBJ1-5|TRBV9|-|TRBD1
TGTGCCAGCAGACTAGGACAGGAGGGATTCAATCAGCCCCAGCATTTT
CASRLGQEGFNQPQHF
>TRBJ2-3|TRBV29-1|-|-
TGCAGCGCCCGTCGAAGGACAGATACGCAGTATTTT
CSARRRTDTQYF
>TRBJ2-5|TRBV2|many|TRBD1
TGTGCCAGCAGTGAGGACAGGGGTAGGGAGACCCAGTACTTC
CASSEDRGRETQYF
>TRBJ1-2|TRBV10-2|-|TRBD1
TGCGCCAGCAGTAAGCCGGACAGGGGGCTTGGCTACACCTTC
CASSKPDRGLGYTF
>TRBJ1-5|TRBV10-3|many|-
TGTGCCATCAGTGAGGTCCAGGTGATTCAGCCCCAGCATTTT
CAISEVQVIQPQHF
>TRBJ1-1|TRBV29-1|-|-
TGCAGCGTTACAGGGCCAATGGGCACTGAAGCTTTCTTT
CSVTGPMGTEAFF
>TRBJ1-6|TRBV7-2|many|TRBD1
TGTGCCAGCAGCTCCCGCCCGACAGGGTCGGATTCACCCCTCCACTTT
CASSSRPTGSDSPLHF
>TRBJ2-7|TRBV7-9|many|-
TGTGCCAGCAGCTTTCAGGGAAACCCAGAGGTTGACGAGCAGTACTTC
CASSFQGNPEVDEQYF
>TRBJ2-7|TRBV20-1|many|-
TGCAGTGCTAGAGGCGGAGGGAGCTACGAGCAGTACTTC
CSARGGGSYEQYF
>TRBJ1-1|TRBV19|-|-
TGTGCCAGTACAGTCGGCAGGGTGAACACTGAAGCTTTCTTT
CASTVGRVNTEAFF
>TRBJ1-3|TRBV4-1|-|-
TGCGCCAGCAGCCAAGATCCAGTCCCTAGTCGGGGTCTCTCTGGAAACACCATATATTTT
CASSQDPVPSRGLSGNTIYF
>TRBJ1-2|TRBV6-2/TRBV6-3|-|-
TGTGCGAGTAGACTACGACAATATGGCTACACCTTC
CASRLRQYGYTF
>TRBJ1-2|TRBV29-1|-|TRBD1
TGCAGCGTTGACTCAGGGGGCACGGGCTACACCTTC
CSVDSGGTGYTF
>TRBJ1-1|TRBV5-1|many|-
TGCGCCAGCAGCTTGGACAGGGAAGCTTTCTTT
CASSLDREAFF
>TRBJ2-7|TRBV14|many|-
TGTGCCAGCAGCCAACTGGAGGGATTGGGGGAGCAGTACTTC
CASSQLEGLGEQYF
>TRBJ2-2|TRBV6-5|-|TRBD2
TGTGCCAGCAGTCAACTCTGGGCAAGCGGGGGGCCCACATACACCGGGGAGCTGTTTTTT
CASSQLWASGGPTYTGELFF
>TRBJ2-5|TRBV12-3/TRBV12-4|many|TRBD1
TGTGCCAGCAGTCCCGGGACAGGGTCGGAGACCCAGTACTTC
CASSPGTGSETQYF
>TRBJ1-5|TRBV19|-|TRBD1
TGTGCCAGTAGTTCTCAATCTCGAGGGACAGGGGGCGATCAGCCCCAGCATTTT
CASSSQSRGTGGDQPQHF
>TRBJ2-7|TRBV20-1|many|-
TGCAGTGCTAGAGTGGGGAAAAGACTAGTTCACGAGCAGTACTTC
CSARVGKRLVHEQYF
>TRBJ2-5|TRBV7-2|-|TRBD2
TGTGCCAGCAGCTTAGTTAATAGCGGGACGGGGGGAAGAGAGACCCAGTACTTC
CASSLVNSGTGGRETQYF
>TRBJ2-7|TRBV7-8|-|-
TGCGCCAGCAGCCAAGAACAGGATTTACCCTACGAGCAGTACTTC
CASSQEQDLPYEQYF
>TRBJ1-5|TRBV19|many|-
TGTGCCAGTAGCGAGATATGGGGGAATCAGCCCCAGCATTTT
CASSEIWGNQPQHF
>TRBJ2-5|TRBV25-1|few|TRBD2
TGTGCCAGCAGTGATCCTGGGTTGAGCGGGGGGGAGACCCAGTACTTC
CASSDPGLSGGETQYF
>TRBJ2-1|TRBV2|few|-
TGTGCCAGCAGTTCCGCGACGCTTACCTACAATGAGCAGTTCTTC
CASSSATLTYNEQFF
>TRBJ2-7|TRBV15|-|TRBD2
TGTGCCAGCAGCAAGGGTCCGGGACTAGCGGGGGGCTCCTACGAGCAGTACTTC
CASSKGPGLAGGSYEQYF
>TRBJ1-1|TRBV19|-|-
TGTGCCAGTAGTCAACCCCCGGACAGGAACACTGAAGCTTTCTTT
CASSQPPDRNTEAFF
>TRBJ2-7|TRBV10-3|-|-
TGTGCCAGCAGTTATTCGGAAACCTACGAGCAGTACTTC
CASSYSETYEQYF
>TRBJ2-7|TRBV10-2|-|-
TGTGCCAGCAGCCAAGATACGCCCACCTACGAGCAGTACTTC
CASSQDTPTYEQYF
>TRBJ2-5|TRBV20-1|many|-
TGCAGTGCTAGAGGCGGTGGGGAGACCCAGTACTTC
CSARGGGETQYF
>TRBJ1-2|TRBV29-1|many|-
TGCAGCGTTGAATCCAGGGTGAGACCGTATGGCTACACCTTC
CSVESRVRPYGYTF
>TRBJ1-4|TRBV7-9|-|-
TGTGCCAGCAGCTTAGCGGTGGAACATAAAAAACTGTTTTTT
CASSLAVEHKKLFF